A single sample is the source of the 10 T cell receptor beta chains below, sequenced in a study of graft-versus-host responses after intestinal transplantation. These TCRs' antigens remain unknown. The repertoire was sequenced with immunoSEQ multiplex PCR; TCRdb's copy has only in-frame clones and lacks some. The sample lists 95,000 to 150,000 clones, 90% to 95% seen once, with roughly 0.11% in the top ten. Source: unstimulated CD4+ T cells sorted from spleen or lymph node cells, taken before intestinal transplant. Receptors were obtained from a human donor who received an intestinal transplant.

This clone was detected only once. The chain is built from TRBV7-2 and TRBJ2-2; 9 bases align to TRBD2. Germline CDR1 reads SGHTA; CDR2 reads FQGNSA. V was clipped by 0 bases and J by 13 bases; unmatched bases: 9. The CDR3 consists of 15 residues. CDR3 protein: CASSLAGVSGSWLFF. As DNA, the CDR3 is TGTGCCAGCAGCTTAGCGGGCGTTAGCGGGAGTTGGCTGTTTTTT.

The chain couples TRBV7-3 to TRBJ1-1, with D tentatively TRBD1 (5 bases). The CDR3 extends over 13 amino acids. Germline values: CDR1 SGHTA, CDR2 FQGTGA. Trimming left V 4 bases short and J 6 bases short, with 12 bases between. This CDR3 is CASSSRVNAEAFF. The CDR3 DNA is TGTGCCAGCAGCTCCAGGGTCAACGCTGAAGCTTTCTTT.

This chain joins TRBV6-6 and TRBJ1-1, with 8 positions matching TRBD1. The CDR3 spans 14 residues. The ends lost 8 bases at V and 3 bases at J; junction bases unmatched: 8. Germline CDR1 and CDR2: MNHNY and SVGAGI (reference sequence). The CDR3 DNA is TGTGCCAGCTCGGGACAGGCGGGGTACACTGAAGCTTTCTTT. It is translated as CASSGQAGYTEAFF.

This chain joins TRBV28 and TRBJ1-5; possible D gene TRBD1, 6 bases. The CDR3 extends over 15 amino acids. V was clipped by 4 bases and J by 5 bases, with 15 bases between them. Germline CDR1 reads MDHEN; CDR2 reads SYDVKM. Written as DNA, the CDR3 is TGTGCCAGCAGTTCAGTTACAGGGTACCATCAGCCCCAGCATTTT. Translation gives CASSSVTGYHQPQHF.

The CDR3 here is CASSWNRGPNTEAFF. The DNA of the CDR3 is TGTGCCAGCAGCTGGAACAGGGGGCCGAACACTGAAGCTTTCTTT. This chain links TRBV7-8 with TRBJ1-1, with TRBD1 identical over 9 bases. Germline loops: CDR1 SGHVS, CDR2 FQNEAQ. Germline trimming cut 4 bases from V and 1 base from J; bases unmatched to any gene: 4. The CDR3 is made up of 15 amino acids.

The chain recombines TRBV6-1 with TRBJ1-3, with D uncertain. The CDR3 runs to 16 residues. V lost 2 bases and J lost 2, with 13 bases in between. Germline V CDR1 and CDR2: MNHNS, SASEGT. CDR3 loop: CASSETGRPPGNTIYF. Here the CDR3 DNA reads TGTGCCAGCAGTGAAACGGGCAGGCCCCCTGGAAACACCATATATTTT.

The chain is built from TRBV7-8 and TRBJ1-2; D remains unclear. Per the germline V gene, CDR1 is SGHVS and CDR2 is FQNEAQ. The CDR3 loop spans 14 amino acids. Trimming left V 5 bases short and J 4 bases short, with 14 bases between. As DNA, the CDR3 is TGTGCCAGCAGCGCTAGCCGGGAATCCTATGGCTACACCTTC. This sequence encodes CASSASRESYGYTF. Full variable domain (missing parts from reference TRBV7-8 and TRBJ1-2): GAGVSQSPRYKVAKRGQDVALRCDPISGHVSLFWYQQALGQGPEFLTYFQNEAQLDKSGLPSDRFFAERPEGSVSTLKIQRTQQEDSAVYLCASSASRESYGYTFGSGTRLTVV.

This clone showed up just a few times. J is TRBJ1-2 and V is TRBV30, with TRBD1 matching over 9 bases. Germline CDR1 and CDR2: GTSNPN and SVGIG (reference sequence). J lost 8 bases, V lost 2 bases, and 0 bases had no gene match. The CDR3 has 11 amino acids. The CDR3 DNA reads TGTGCCTGGAGTACAGGGGGCGGCTACACCTTC. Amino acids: CAWSTGGGYTF. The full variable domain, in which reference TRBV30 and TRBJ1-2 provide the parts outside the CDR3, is SQTIHQWPATLVQPVGSPLSLECTVEGTSNPNLYWYRQAAGRGLQLLFYSVGIGQISSEVPQNLSASRPQDRQFILSSKKLLLSDSGFYLCAWSTGGGYTFGSGTRLTVV.

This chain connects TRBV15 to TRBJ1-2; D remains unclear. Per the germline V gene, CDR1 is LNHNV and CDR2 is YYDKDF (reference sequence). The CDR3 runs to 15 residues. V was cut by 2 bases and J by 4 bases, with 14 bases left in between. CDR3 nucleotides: TGTGCCACCAGCAGACCCCCGGGTGGAGGCTATGGCTACACCTTC. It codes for CATSRPPGGGYGYTF.

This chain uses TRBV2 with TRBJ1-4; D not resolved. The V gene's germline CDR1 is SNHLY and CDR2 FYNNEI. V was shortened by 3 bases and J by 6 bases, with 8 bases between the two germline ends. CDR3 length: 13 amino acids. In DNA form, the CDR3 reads TGTGCCAGCAGTGACGGCACGCATGAAAAACTGTTTTTT. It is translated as CASSDGTHEKLFF.